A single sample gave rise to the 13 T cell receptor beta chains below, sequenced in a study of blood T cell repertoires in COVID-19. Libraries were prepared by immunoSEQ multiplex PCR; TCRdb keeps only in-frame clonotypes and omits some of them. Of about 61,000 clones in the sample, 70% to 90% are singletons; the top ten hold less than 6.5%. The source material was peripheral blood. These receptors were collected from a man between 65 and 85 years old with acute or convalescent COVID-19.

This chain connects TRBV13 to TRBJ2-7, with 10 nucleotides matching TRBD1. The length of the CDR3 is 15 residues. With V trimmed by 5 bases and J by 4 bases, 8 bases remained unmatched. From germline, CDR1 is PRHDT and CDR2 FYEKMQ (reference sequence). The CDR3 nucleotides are TGTGCCAGCAGCCAAACACCGGGACAGGGGTACGAGCAGTACTTC. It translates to CASSQTPGQGYEQYF.

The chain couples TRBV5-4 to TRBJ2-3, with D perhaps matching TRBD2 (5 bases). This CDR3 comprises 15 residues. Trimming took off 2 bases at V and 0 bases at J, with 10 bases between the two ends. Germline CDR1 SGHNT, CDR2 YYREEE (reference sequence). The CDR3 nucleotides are TGTGCCAGCAGCTTTGGGAGCACTAGCACAGATACGCAGTATTTT. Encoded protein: CASSFGSTSTDTQYF.

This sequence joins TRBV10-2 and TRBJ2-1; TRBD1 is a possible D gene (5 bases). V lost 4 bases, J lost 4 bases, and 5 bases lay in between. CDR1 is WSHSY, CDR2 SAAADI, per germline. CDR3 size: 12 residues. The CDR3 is CASSGQYNEQFF. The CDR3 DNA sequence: TGCGCCAGCAGTGGACAGTACAATGAGCAGTTCTTC.

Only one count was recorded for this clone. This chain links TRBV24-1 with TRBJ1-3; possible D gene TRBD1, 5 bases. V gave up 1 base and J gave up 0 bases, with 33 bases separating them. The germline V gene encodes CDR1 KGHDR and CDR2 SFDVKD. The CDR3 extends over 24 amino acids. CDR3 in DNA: TGTGCCACCAGTGATTTCGGTCGGGAGCTCTGGAAACACCATCCCGGGGGCTCTGGAAACACCATATATTTT. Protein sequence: CATSDFGRELWKHHPGGSGNTIYF.

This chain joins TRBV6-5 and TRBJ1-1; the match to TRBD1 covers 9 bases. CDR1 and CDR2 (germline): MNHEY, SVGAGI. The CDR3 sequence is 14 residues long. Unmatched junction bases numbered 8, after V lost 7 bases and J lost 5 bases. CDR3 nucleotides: TGTGCCAGCAATTGGGACAGGGTAGGGACTGAAGCTTTCTTT. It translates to CASNWDRVGTEAFF.

CDR3 protein: CASSTGTGPGNEQFF. CDR3 in DNA: TGTGCCAGCAGCACCGGGACAGGGCCGGGGAATGAGCAGTTCTTC. The chain links TRBV2 to TRBJ2-1; TRBD1 matches 9 bases. This CDR3 region has 15 residues. With V trimmed by 6 bases and J by 7 bases, 10 bases remained unmatched. The V gene's germline CDR1 is SNHLY and CDR2 FYNNEI.

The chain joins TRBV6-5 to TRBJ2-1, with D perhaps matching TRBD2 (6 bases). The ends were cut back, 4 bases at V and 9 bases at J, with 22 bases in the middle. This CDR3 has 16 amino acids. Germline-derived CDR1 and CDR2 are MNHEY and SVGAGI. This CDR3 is CASSSPIGAGGPEQFF. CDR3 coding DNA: TGTGCCAGCAGTTCCCCTATAGGTGCCGGGGGACCTGAGCAGTTCTTC.

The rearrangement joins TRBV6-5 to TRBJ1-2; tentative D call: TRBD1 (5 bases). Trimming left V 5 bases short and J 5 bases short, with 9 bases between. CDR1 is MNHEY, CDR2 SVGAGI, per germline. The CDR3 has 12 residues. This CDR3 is CASSPGMYGYTF. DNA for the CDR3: TGTGCCAGCAGTCCAGGGATGTATGGCTACACCTTC.

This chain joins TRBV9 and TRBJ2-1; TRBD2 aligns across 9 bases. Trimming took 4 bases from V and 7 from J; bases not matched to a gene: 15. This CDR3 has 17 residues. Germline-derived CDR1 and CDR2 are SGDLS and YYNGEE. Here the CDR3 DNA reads TGTGCCAGCAGCCCTATCGGGACTAGCCGGCTGGGGAATGAGCAGTTCTTC. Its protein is CASSPIGTSRLGNEQFF.

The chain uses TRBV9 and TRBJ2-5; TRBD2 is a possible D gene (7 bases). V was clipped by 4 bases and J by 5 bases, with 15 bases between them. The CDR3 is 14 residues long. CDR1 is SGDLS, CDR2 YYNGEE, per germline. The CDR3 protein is CASSPRGGLETQYF. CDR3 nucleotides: TGTGCCAGCAGCCCTAGGGGGGGGCTGGAGACCCAGTACTTC.

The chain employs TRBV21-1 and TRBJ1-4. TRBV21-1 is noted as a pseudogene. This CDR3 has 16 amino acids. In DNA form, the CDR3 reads TGTGCCAGCGGCCGTAGAAAGGGGGGGCAGGAAGAAAAACTGTTTTTT. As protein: CASGRRKGGQEEKLFF.

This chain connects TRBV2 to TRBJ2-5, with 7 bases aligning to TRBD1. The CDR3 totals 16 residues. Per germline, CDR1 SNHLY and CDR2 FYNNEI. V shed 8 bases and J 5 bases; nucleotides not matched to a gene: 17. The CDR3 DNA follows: TGTGCCAGCCAAGGTGGTCCGGGACAGCTCCAGGAGACCCAGTACTTC. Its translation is CASQGGPGQLQETQYF.

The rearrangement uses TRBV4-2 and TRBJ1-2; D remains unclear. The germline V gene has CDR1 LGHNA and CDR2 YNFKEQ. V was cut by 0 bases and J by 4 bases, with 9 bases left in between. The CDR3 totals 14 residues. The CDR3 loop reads CASSQDAEGYGYTF. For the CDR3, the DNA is TGTGCCAGCAGCCAAGATGCCGAGGGCTATGGCTACACCTTC.